The 5 T cell receptor beta chains below come from one sample, sequenced in a study of blood T cell repertoires in COVID-19. Measured with immunoSEQ multiplex PCR; TCRdb has only the in-frame clones, and not every one. In the table there are roughly 120,000 clones, 85% to 90% of which are singletons. Sequenced material: peripheral blood. The receptors were sampled from a woman aged 60-75 years with COVID-19, enrolled during active disease.

The chain carries TRBV11-2 and TRBJ2-2; D unresolved. CDR3 length: 12 residues. Deletions cut 5 bases from V and 1 base from J, with 2 bases between. From germline, CDR1 is SGHAT and CDR2 FQNNGV. The CDR3 here is CASSQNTGELFF. CDR3 nucleotide sequence: TGTGCCAGCAGCCAGAACACCGGGGAGCTGTTTTTT. The variable domain in full, with the rest retrieved from reference TRBV11-2 and TRBJ2-2, is EAGVAQSPRYKIIEKRQSVAFWCNPISGHATLYWYQQILGQGPKLLIQFQNNGVVDDSQLPKDRFSAERLKGVDSTLKIQPAKLEDSAVYLCASSQNTGELFFGEGSRLTVL.

The chain uses TRBV19 and TRBJ2-1; 8 bases map to TRBD2. There are 16 residues in the CDR3. Germline CDR1 reads LNHDA; CDR2 reads SQIVND (reference sequence). Unmatched junction bases numbered 7, after V lost 2 bases and J lost 4 bases. This CDR3 is CASSISRGGSYNEQFF. The CDR3 nucleotides read TGTGCCAGTAGTATATCCCGGGGGGGGTCTTACAATGAGCAGTTCTTC.

The chain carries TRBV7-9 and TRBJ2-7; 11 bases match TRBD2. The CDR3 is 15 amino acids. J gave up 6 bases and V 8 bases, and 12 bases lay outside the gene matches. From germline, CDR1 is SEHNR and CDR2 FQNEAQ (reference sequence). In nucleotides, the CDR3 is TGTGCCAGCGTCCAACTAGCGGGGGACCCTCGCGAGCAGTACTTC. Translated, it gives CASVQLAGDPREQYF. Full variable domain (remainder filled in from reference TRBV7-9 and TRBJ2-7): DTGVSQNPRHKITKRGQNVTFRCDPISEHNRLYWYRQTLGQGPEFLTYFQNEAQLEKSRLLSDRFSAERPKGSFSTLEIQRTEQGDSAMYLCASVQLAGDPREQYFGPGTRLTVT.

The chain is built from TRBV18 and TRBJ2-5, with 11 bases identical to TRBD2. V shed 4 bases, J shed 2 bases, and the junction held 6 bases outside the gene matches. This CDR3 comprises 16 residues. Germline lookup yields CDR1 KGHSH and CDR2 LQKENI. Here the CDR3 reads CASSRDSSGGQETQYF. For the CDR3, the DNA is TGTGCCAGCTCACGGGACTCTAGCGGGGGGCAAGAGACCCAGTACTTC.

The gene calls are TRBV6-5 and TRBJ1-3; 7 positions agree with TRBD1. Germline V gene data show CDR1 as MNHEY and CDR2 as SVGAGI. This CDR3 spans 12 amino acids. The CDR3: CAVGGGLNTIYF. CDR3 DNA sequence: TGTGCGGTAGGAGGGGGCCTGAACACCATATATTTT.